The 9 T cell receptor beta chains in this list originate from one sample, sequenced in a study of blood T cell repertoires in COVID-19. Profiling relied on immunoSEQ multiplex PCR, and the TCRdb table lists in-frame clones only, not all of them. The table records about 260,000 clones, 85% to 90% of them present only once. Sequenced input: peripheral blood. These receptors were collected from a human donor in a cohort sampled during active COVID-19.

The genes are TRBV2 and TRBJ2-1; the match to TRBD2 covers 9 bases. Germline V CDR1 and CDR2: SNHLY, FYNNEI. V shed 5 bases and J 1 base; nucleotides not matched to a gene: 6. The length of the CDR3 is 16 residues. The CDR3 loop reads CASSPFGLASYNEQFF. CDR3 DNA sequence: TGTGCCAGCAGTCCGTTCGGACTAGCGTCCTACAATGAGCAGTTCTTC. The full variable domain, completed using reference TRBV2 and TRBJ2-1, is EPEVTQTPSHQVTQMGQEVILRCVPISNHLYFYWYRQILGQKVEFLVSFYNNEISEKSEIFDDQFSVERPDGSNFTLKIRSTKLEDSAMYFCASSPFGLASYNEQFFGPGTRLTVL.

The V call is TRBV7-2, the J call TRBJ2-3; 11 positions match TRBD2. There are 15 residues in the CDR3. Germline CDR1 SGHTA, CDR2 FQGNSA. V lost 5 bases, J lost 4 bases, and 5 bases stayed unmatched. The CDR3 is CASSTLAGVADTQYF. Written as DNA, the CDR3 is TGTGCCAGCAGCACACTAGCGGGAGTGGCAGATACGCAGTATTTT.

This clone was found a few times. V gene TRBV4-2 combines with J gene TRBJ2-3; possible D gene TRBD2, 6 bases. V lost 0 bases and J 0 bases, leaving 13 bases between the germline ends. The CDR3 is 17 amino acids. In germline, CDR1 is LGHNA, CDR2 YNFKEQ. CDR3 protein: CASSQEGRGPSTDTQYF. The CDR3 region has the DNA TGTGCCAGCAGCCAAGAGGGGCGGGGCCCTAGCACAGATACGCAGTATTTT.

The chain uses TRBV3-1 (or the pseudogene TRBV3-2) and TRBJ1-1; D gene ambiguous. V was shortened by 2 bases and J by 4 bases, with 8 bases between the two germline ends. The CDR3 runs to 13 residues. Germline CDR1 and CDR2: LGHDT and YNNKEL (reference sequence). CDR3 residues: CASSQIQSTEAFF. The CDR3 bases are TGTGCCAGCAGCCAAATCCAGTCCACTGAAGCTTTCTTT.

In nucleotides, the CDR3 is TGTGCCAGTAAGGACAGCCCCACAGGCGGCAATCAGCCCCAGCATTTT. The encoded protein is CASKDSPTGGNQPQHF. The rearrangement joins TRBV19 to TRBJ1-5; D may be TRBD1 (6 bases). The V end was cut by 7 bases, the J end by 2 bases, with 18 bases between. CDR1 LNHDA and CDR2 SQIVND come from the germline V gene (reference sequence). The CDR3 has 16 amino acids. Looking up the rest from reference TRBV19 and TRBJ1-5 gives the full variable domain: DGGITQSPKYLFRKEGQNVTLSCEQNLNHDAMYWYRQDPGQGLRLIYYSQIVNDFQKGDIAEGYSVSREKKESFPLTVTSAQKNPTAFYLCASKDSPTGGNQPQHFGDGTRLSIL.

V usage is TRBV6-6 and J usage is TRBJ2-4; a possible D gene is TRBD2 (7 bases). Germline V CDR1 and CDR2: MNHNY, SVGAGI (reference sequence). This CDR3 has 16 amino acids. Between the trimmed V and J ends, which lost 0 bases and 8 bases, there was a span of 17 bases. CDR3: CASSYSSLKGGDIQYF. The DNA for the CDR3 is TGTGCCAGCAGTTACTCGAGTTTAAAAGGGGGGGACATTCAGTACTTC.

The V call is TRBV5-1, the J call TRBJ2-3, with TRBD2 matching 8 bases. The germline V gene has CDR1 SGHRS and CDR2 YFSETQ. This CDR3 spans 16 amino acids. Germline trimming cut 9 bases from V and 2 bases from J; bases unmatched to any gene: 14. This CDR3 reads CATHRGGIGDTDTQYF. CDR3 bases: TGCGCCACCCACCGGGGGGGTATCGGGGACACAGATACGCAGTATTTT. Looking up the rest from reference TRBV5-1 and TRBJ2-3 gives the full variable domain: KAGVTQTPRYLIKTRGQQVTLSCSPISGHRSVSWYQQTPGQGLQFLFEYFSETQRNKGNFPGRFSGRQFSNSRSEMNVSTLELGDSALYLCATHRGGIGDTDTQYFGPGTRLTVL.

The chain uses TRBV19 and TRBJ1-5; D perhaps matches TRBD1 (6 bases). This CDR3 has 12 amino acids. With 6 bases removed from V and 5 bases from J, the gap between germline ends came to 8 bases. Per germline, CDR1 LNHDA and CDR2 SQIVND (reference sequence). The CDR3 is CASRHRDQPQHF. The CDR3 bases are TGTGCCAGTAGACACAGGGATCAGCCCCAGCATTTT.

CDR3 sequence: CASSNLQGTGELFF. Written as DNA, the CDR3 is TGTGCCAGCAGTAACTTACAGGGAACCGGGGAGCTGTTTTTT. The V and J genes are TRBV6-5 and TRBJ2-2, with D perhaps matching TRBD1 (6 bases). V was cut by 5 bases and J by 5 bases, with 12 bases left in between. This CDR3 has 14 amino acids. Per the germline V gene, CDR1 is MNHEY and CDR2 is SVGAGI.